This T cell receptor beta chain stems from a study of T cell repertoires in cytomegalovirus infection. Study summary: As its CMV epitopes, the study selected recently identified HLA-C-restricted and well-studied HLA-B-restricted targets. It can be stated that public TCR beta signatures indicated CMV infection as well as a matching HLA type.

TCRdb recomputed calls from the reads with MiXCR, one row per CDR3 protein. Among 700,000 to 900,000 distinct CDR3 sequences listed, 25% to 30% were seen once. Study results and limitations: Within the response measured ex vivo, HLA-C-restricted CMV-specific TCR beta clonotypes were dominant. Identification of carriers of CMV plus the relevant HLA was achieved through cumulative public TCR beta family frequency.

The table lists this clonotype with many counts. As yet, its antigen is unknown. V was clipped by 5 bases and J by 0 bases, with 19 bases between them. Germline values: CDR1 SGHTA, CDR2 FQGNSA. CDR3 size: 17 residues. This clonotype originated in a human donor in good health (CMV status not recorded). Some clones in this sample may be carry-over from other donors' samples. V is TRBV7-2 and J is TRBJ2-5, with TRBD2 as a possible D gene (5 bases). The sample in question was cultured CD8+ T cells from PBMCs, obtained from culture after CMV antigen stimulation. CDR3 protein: CASSRSPPGSYQETQYF. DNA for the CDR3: TGTGCCAGCAGCCGTAGCCCCCCGGGGTCGTACCAAGAGACCCAGTACTTC.